This T cell receptor (beta chain) emerged from a study of molecular identifiers for immune sequencing clone quantification. Each library that profiled naive CD8 cells came from roughly 20,000 to 1,000,000 sorted cells with 10%, 30% or 50% RNA. Naive CD8 T cells were picked out by sorting for CD8+CD4-CCR7+CD45RA+. This clonotype was detected ten times or more. For bulk TCR libraries, previously described methods and listed TCR primers were used. TCRdb used MiXCR to reprocess the PCR reads, holding one entry per CDR3 protein. The data hold over 550,000 distinct CDR3 sequences, with about 25% observed a single time. With V trimmed by 2 bases and J by 1 base, 3 bases remained unmatched. Germline-derived CDR1 and CDR2 are SGHRS and YFSETQ. The CDR3 sequence is 15 residues long.

This TCR came from a human donor in good health. Some libraries in this study had Jurkat cell RNA spiked in. Sequenced: naive CD8+ T cells from blood, with Jurkat cell RNA spiked in. This sample's subset: FACS-sorted CD8+CD4-CCR7+CD45RA+ naive T cells. The rearrangement joins TRBV5-1 to TRBJ2-3; 8 positions agree with TRBD1. CDR3 protein: CASSFQGAGTDTQYF. In DNA, the CDR3 is TGCGCCAGCAGCTTCCAGGGGGCAGGCACAGATACGCAGTATTTT.